The T cell receptor (beta chain) under discussion was sequenced for a study of blood T cell repertoires in COVID-19. About the study: The United States, Italy and Spain were the sources of the acute and convalescent COVID-19 samples. From T cells, B-cell-depleted T cells, or PBMCs came the material, which was cDNA or gDNA.

In the authors' workflow: Estimation of nucleated cell counts was performed using reference gene primer amplification. Data came from immunoSEQ multiplex PCR; TCRdb stores just in-frame clones and leaves some out. V, J and clone size reflect that table, while D and trimming were determined from the DNA. The table records some 220,000 clones, 75% to 85% of them present only once. Trimming cost V 4 bases and J 5 bases; bases outside gene matches: 8. Germline V gene lookup returns CDR1 MGHRA and CDR2 YSYEKL. The CDR3 totals 14 residues. The origin of this receptor is a man aged 45-65 years with active or convalescent COVID-19. The sample comprised peripheral blood. The chain joins TRBV4-1 to TRBJ2-7; 7 bases fit TRBD2. In DNA, the CDR3 is TGCGCCAGCAGCCGGACTAGGGAGCGCGACGAGCAGTACTTC. Translating gives CASSRTRERDEQYF.